The following is a TCR beta chain sequence with its context. Preparing the TCRbeta library involved the use of unique molecular identifiers. A single record per CDR3 protein comes from TCRdb applying MiXCR to the PCR reads. This table holds about 980,000 distinct CDR3 sequences, around 30% found once. With 2 bases removed from V and 4 bases from J, the gap between germline ends came to 27 bases. CDR1 is MDHEN, CDR2 SYDVKM, per germline. This CDR3 is 19 amino acids long. These data belong to a study of T-cell reconstitution after alpha-beta-depleted transplantation in children. The chain combines TRBV28 with TRBJ2-7; a possible D gene is TRBD1 (5 bases). The receptor was isolated from a boy under two years old who had a stem cell transplant for SCID, so the T cells may come from the graft donor. Sequencing used PBMCs, mostly from graft donor cells, obtained 360 days after TCRalphabeta/CD19-depleted stem cell transplant. CDR3 protein: CASSLDPRLRAVESYEQYF. The CDR3 nucleotides read TGTGCCAGCAGTTTAGATCCGAGGCTCAGGGCAGTAGAAAGTTACGAGCAGTACTTC.